This T cell receptor (beta chain) comes out of a study of T cells in Graves' hyperthyroidism and ophthalmopathy. The investigators amplified TCR beta CDR3 regions from RNA transcripts. HTBI primers were used for first-round RT-PCR of the TCR CDR3. TCRdb fed the multiplex PCR reads into MiXCR, producing one record per CDR3 protein. The sample lists hundreds of thousands of distinct CDR3 sequences; 45% were seen once. The receptor was isolated from an adult man with Graves' disease, either hyperthyroidism or ophthalmopathy (not recorded which). Sequencing used peripheral blood or thyroid tissue (not recorded which).

CDR3 region: CASLAGVNTEAFF. CDR3 nucleotide sequence: TGTGCCAGCTTGGCGGGTGTGAACACTGAAGCTTTCTTT. This chain connects TRBV25-1 to TRBJ1-1; D gene uncertain. The CDR3 covers 13 residues. Germline V CDR1 and CDR2: MGHDK, SYGVNS. V was clipped by 8 bases and J by 0 bases, with 10 bases between them.